These 10 T cell receptor beta chains originate from one sample sequenced in a study of T cell repertoires in cytomegalovirus infection. TCRdb fed the reads into MiXCR, producing one record per CDR3 protein. The table shows hundreds of thousands of distinct CDR3 sequences, with 30% to 35% occurring only once. Which antigens these TCRs recognize remains unknown. The material was cultured PBMCs, obtained from culture after CMV antigen stimulation. The source of these receptors is a human donor in good health (CMV status not recorded). Some clones in this sample may be carry-over from other donors' samples.

The chain is built from TRBV6-2 or TRBV6-3 and TRBJ2-1; 7 nucleotides align to TRBD2. The CDR3 sequence is 12 residues long. Trimming cost V 6 bases and J 14 bases; bases outside gene matches: 10. Germline V gene sequence: CDR1 MNHEY, CDR2 SVGEGT. The CDR3 DNA sequence: TGTGCCAGCAGCCCCCTTGCGGGAGTGAAGTTCTTC. It yields the protein CASSPLAGVKFF.

This clonotype was detected a few times. The V and J genes are TRBV4-1 and TRBJ1-5; TRBD1 agrees at 8 bases. Per germline, CDR1 MGHRA and CDR2 YSYEKL. This CDR3 comprises 15 residues. The V segment lost 0 bases and the J segment 2 bases; nucleotides outside the gene matches: 0. CDR3 loop: CASSQDRGRNQPQHF. The CDR3, as DNA: TGCGCCAGCAGCCAAGACAGGGGGCGCAATCAGCCCCAGCATTTT.

Only a few counts were recorded for this clonotype. The gene calls are TRBV12-3 or TRBV12-4 and TRBJ2-1; 9 positions agree with TRBD1. V was clipped by 7 bases and J by 7 bases; unmatched bases: 2. This CDR3 spans 12 amino acids. CDR3 sequence: CASTDRGNEQFF. The CDR3 DNA reads TGTGCCAGCACTGACAGGGGGAATGAGCAGTTCTTC.

This chain links TRBV11-2 with TRBJ1-2, with D possibly being TRBD1 (5 bases). Trimming pared 7 bases from V and 8 bases from J, leaving 17 bases between. CDR3 length: 13 residues. CDR1 is SGHAT and CDR2 is FQNNGV in the germline V gene. The DNA of the CDR3 is TGTGCCAGCAACCGAAGACACGCAGGGGGCTACACCTTC. This sequence encodes CASNRRHAGGYTF.

The rearrangement joins TRBV7-8 to TRBJ2-7; 9 bases fit TRBD1. Germline values: CDR1 SGHVS, CDR2 FQNEAQ. The CDR3 loop spans 15 amino acids. V gave up 3 bases and J gave up 3 bases; unmatched junction bases: 6. The DNA for the CDR3 is TGTGCCAGCAGCTTCGAAGGGACAGGGAACTACGAGCAGTACTTC. This gives the protein CASSFEGTGNYEQYF.

This clonotype was recorded at least ten times. The chain has TRBV7-2 and TRBJ2-2; D not certain. Deletions cut 1 base from V and 1 base from J, with 4 bases between. The germline CDR1 and CDR2 sequences are SGHTA and FQGNSA. The CDR3 contains 14 residues. CDR3 bases: TGTGCCAGCAGCTTAGTAGGGAACACCGGGGAGCTGTTTTTT. Translating it yields CASSLVGNTGELFF.

The chain couples TRBV7-3 to TRBJ2-5; D might be TRBD2 (5 bases). Per the germline V gene, CDR1 is SGHTA and CDR2 is FQGTGA. The CDR3 totals 15 residues. V gave up 0 bases and J gave up 1 base, with 9 bases separating them. The CDR3 coding sequence is TGTGCCAGCAGCTTAACCCCGGGGAGCCAAGAGACCCAGTACTTC. It translates to CASSLTPGSQETQYF.

This chain connects TRBV25-1 to TRBJ1-4; D is undetermined. The germline V gene has CDR1 MGHDK and CDR2 SYGVNS. The CDR3 is made up of 11 amino acids. The V end was cut by 8 bases, the J end by 8 bases, with 9 bases between. As DNA, the CDR3 is TGTGCCAGCTATGGGAGCGAAAAACTGTTTTTT. It translates to CASYGSEKLFF.

This chain joins TRBV19 and TRBJ2-5; perhaps TRBD1 as D (6 bases). Germline V gene sequence: CDR1 LNHDA, CDR2 SQIVND (reference sequence). Trimming took 3 bases from V and 5 from J, leaving 10 bases between them. The CDR3 length is 13 residues. CDR3 sequence: CASSMYQGETQYF. The CDR3 bases are TGTGCCAGTAGTATGTATCAGGGGGAGACCCAGTACTTC.

The chain uses TRBV5-1 and TRBJ1-1; weak D call: TRBD1 (5 bases). This CDR3 region has 14 residues. Trimming cost V 0 bases and J 12 bases, with 18 bases left between them. CDR1 SGHRS and CDR2 YFSETQ come from the germline V gene. CDR3 residues: CASSLGGVSGSPFF. The DNA for the CDR3 is TGCGCCAGCAGCTTGGGGGGTGTATCAGGGAGCCCTTTCTTT.